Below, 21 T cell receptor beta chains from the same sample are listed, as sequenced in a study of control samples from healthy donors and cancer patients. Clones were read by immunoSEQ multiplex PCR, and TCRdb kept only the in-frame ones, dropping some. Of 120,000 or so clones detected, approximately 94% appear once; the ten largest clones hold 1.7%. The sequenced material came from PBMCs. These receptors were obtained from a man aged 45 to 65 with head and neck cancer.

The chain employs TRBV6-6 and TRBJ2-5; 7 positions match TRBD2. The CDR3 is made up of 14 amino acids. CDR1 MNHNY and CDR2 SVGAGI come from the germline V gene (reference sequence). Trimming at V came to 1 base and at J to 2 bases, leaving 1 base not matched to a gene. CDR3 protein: CASSYWGGQETQYF. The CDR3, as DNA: TGTGCCAGCAGTTACTGGGGAGGGCAAGAGACCCAGTACTTC.

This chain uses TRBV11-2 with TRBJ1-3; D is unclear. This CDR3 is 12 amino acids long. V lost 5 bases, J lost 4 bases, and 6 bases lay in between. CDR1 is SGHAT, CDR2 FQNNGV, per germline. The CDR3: CASSRNGNTIYF. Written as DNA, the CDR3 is TGTGCCAGCAGCCGTAACGGAAACACCATATATTTT.

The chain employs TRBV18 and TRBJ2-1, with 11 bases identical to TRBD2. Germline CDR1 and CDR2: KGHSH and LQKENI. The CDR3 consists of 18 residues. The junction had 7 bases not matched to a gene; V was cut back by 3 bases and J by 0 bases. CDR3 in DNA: TGTGCCAGCTCACCCTTAGCGGGGGGGCCAATCTCCTACAATGAGCAGTTCTTC. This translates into CASSPLAGGPISYNEQFF.

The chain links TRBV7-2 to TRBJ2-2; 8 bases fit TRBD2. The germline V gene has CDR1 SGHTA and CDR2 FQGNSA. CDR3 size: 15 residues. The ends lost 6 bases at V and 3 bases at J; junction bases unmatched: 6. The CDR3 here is CASRPGGRDTGELFF. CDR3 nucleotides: TGTGCCAGCAGGCCGGGGGGGCGGGACACCGGGGAGCTGTTTTTT.

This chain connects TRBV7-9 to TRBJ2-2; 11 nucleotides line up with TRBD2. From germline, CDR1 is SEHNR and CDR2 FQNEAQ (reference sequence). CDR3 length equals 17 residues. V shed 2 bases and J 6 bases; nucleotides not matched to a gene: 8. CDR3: CASSLRLGLAAPGELFF. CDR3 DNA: TGTGCCAGCAGCTTACGACTGGGACTAGCGGCCCCCGGGGAGCTGTTTTTT.

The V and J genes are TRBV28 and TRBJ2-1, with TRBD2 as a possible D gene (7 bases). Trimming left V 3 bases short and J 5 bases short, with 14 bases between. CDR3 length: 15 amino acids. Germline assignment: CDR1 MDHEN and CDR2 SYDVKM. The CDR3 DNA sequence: TGTGCCAGCAGTTTCTTAGGCGGGGGCCACAATGAGCAGTTCTTC. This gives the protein CASSFLGGGHNEQFF.

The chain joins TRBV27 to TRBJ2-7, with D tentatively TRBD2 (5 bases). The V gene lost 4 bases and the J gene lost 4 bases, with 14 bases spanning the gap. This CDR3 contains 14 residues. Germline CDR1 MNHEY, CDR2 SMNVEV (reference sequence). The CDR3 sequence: CASSSSREKYEQYF. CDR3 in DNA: TGTGCCAGCAGTTCAAGCCGGGAAAAATACGAGCAGTACTTC.

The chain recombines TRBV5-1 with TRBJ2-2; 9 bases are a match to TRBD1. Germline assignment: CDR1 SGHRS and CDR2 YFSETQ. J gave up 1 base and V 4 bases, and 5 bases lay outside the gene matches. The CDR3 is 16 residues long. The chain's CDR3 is CASSLLGQGNTGELFF. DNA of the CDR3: TGCGCCAGCAGCCTGCTGGGACAGGGGAACACCGGGGAGCTGTTTTTT.

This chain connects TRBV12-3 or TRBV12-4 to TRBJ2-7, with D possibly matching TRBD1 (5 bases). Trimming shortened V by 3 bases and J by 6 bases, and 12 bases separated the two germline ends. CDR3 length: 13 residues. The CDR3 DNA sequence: TGTGCCAGCAGTTTTAAAAGGGGAACCGAGCAGTACTTC. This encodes CASSFKRGTEQYF.

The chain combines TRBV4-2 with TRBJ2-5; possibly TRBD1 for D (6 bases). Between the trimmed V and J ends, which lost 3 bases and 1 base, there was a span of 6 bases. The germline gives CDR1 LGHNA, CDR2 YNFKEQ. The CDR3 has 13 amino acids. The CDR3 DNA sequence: TGTGCCAGCAGCCAGACAGGCCAAGAGACCCAGTACTTC. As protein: CASSQTGQETQYF.

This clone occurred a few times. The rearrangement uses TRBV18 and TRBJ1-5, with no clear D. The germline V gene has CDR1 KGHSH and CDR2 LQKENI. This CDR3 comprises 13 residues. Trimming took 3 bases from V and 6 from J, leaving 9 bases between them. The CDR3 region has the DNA TGTGCCAGCTCACCCGCGGGGATTCAGCCCCAGCATTTT. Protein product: CASSPAGIQPQHF.

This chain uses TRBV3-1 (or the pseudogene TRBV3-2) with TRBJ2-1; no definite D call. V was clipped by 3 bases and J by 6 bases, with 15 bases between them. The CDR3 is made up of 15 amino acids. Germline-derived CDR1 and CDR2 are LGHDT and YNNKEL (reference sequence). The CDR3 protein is CASSQETPGVNEQFF. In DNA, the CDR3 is TGTGCCAGCAGCCAGGAAACACCAGGCGTCAATGAGCAGTTCTTC.

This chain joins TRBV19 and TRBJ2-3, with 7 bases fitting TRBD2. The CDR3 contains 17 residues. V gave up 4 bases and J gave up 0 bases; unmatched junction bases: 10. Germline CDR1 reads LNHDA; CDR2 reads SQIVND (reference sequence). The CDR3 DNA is TGTGCCAGTAGTAGGCCTAGCGGAGTCCTTAGCACAGATACGCAGTATTTT. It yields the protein CASSRPSGVLSTDTQYF.

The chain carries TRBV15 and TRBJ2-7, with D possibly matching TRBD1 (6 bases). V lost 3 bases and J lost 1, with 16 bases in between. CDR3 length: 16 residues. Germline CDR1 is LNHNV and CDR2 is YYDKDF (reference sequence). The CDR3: CATSSPSQQGSYEQYF. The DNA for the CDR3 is TGTGCCACCAGCAGTCCAAGTCAGCAGGGGTCCTACGAGCAGTACTTC. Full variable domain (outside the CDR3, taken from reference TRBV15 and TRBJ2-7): DAMVIQNPRYQVTQFGKPVTLSCSQTLNHNVMYWYQQKSSQAPKLLFHYYDKDFNNEADTPDNFQSRRPNTSFCFLDIRSPGLGDTAMYLCATSSPSQQGSYEQYFGPGTRLTVT.

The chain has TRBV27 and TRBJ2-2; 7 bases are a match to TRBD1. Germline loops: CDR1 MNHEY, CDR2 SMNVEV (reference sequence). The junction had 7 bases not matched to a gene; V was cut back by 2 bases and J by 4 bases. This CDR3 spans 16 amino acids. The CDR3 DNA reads TGTGCCAGCAGTTTACTGGGCACAGGGGTCACCGGGGAGCTGTTTTTT. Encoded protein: CASSLLGTGVTGELFF.

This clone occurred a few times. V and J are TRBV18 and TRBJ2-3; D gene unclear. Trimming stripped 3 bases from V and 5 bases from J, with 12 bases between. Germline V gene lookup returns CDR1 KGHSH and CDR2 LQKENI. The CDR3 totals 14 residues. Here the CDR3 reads CASSPPDQLDTQYF. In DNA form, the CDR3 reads TGTGCCAGCTCACCCCCTGACCAGTTAGATACGCAGTATTTT.

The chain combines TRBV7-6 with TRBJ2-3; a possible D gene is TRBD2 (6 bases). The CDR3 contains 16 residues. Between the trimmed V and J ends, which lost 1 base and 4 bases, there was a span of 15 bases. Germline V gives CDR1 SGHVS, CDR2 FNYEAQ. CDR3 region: CASSLVASVGADTQYF. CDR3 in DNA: TGTGCCAGCAGCTTAGTGGCTAGCGTGGGGGCAGATACGCAGTATTTT.

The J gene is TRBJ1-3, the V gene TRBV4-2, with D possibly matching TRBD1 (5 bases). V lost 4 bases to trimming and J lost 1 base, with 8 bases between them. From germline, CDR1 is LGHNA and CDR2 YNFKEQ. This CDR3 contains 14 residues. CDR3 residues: CASSPQGSGNTIYF. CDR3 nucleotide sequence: TGTGCCAGCAGCCCTCAGGGATCTGGAAACACCATATATTTT.

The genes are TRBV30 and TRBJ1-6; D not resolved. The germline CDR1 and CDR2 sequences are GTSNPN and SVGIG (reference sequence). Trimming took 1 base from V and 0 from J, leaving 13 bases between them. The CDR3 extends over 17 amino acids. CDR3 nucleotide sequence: TGTGCCTGGAGTGGTACATCCTACAGCTCCTATAATTCACCCCTCCACTTT. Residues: CAWSGTSYSSYNSPLHF.

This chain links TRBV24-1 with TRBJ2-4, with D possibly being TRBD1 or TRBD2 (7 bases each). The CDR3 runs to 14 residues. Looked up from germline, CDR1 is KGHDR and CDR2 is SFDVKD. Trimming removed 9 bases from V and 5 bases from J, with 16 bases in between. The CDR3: CATGHQGGENIQYF. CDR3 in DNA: TGTGCCACCGGGCACCAGGGGGGGGAAAACATTCAGTACTTC.

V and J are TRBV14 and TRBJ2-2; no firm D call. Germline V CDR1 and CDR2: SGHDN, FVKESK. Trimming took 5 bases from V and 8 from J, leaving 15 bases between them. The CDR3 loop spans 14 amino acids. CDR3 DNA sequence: TGTGCCAGCAGCTCCCATGTTGGGTTAGGGGAGCTGTTTTTT. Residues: CASSSHVGLGELFF. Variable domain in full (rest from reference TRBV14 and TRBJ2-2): EAGVTQFPSHSVIEKGQTVTLRCDPISGHDNLYWYRRVMGKEIKFLLHFVKESKQDESGMPNNRFLAERTGGTYSTLKVQPAELEDSGVYFCASSSHVGLGELFFGEGSRLTVL.